The 4 T cell receptor beta chains below all came from one sample that was sequenced in a study of blood T cell repertoires in COVID-19 (dated by TCRdb to 2018 to 2021). Library creation used the immunoSEQ multiplex PCR assay. In TCRdb, the immuneACCESS table is reduced to in-frame sequences with V and J assigned. These tables do not hold every clone; where another copy was compared, an unresolved V gene accounts for under half, and the others remain unexplained. The sample table records 130,000 to 150,000 clones; 65% to 85% of these occur just once. The ten largest make up over 10% of the sample. Input material: peripheral blood. The origin of the receptors is a man aged 60 to 69 with active or convalescent COVID-19.

This clone turned up a few times. J is TRBJ2-5 and V is TRBV5-1, with D maybe TRBD1 (6 bases). CDR1 is SGHRS, CDR2 YFSETQ, per germline. V was clipped by 4 bases and J by 4 bases, with 8 bases between them. The CDR3 length is 12 residues. The CDR3 DNA follows: TGCGCCAGCAGCCGGACAGTAGAGACCCAGTACTTC. Its translation is CASSRTVETQYF.

This chain uses TRBV3-1 (or the pseudogene TRBV3-2) with TRBJ2-5; TRBD2 agrees at 8 bases. This CDR3 is built from 14 residues. CDR1 is LGHDT and CDR2 is YNNKEL in the germline V gene (reference sequence). Trimming at V came to 6 bases and at J to 3 bases, leaving 6 bases not matched to a gene. The CDR3 nucleotides are TGTGCCAGCAGTTCCTCGGGACTAGAAGAGACCCAGTACTTC. Encoded protein: CASSSSGLEETQYF.

J is TRBJ1-4 and V is TRBV5-1; D is unresolved. The CDR3 is 15 amino acids. V was pared by 1 base and J by 8 bases, with 15 bases between. Germline CDR1 is SGHRS and CDR2 is YFSETQ. The CDR3 sequence is CASSLISGPGEKLFF. The CDR3 bases are TGCGCCAGCAGCTTGATTTCAGGCCCGGGGGAAAAACTGTTTTTT. The full variable domain, its missing parts supplied by reference TRBV5-1 and TRBJ1-4, is KAGVTQTPRYLIKTRGQQVTLSCSPISGHRSVSWYQQTPGQGLQFLFEYFSETQRNKGNFPGRFSGRQFSNSRSEMNVSTLELGDSALYLCASSLISGPGEKLFFGSGTQLSVL.

This chain joins TRBV9 and TRBJ1-5, with 7 bases fitting TRBD1. With 4 bases clipped from V and 5 bases from J, the junction kept 9 bases outside the gene matches. Germline V gene lookup returns CDR1 SGDLS and CDR2 YYNGEE. The CDR3 runs to 15 residues. CDR3 sequence: CASSPRDSLHQPQHF. CDR3 in DNA: TGTGCCAGCAGCCCCCGGGACAGTCTTCATCAGCCCCAGCATTTT.